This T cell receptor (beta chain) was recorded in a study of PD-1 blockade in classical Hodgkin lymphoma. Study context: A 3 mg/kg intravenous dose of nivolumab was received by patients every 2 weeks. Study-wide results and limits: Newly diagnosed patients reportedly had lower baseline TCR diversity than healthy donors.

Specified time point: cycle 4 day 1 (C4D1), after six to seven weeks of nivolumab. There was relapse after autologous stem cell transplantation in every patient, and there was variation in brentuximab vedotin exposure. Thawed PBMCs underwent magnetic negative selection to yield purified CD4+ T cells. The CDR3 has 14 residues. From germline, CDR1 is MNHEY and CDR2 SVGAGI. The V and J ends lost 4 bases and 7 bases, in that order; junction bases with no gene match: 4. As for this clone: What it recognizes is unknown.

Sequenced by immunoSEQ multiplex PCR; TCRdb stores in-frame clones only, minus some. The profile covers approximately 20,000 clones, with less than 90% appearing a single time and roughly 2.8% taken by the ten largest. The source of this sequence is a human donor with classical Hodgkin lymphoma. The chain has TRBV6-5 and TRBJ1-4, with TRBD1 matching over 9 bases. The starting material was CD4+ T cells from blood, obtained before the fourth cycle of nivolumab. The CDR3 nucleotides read TGTGCCAGCAGTTCACAGGGGGCTGGTGAAAAACTGTTTTTT. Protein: CASSSQGAGEKLFF.